A single sample gave rise to the 9 T cell receptor beta chains below, sequenced in a study of T-cell memory formation after mild COVID-19 (dated by TCRdb to the early 2020s). Library construction relied on 5' RACE. The instrument given in TCRdb is Illumina NovaSeq 6000. TCRdb's own reprocessing of the public reads used fastp at Q25 and MiXCR and kept productive beta chains. Identical CDR3 proteins give one entry, which carries the most common genes and DNA. Recorded for this sample are approximately 340,000 distinct CDR3 sequences; 13% of them occurred a single time. The ten most abundant clones make up 20% to 25% of the sample. The sample consisted of PBMCs or a T cell subset sorted from them (not recorded which). Every receptor here comes from a man in his late teens or twenties who had mild COVID-19 (a few samples of this study predate the infection). The sample titles of this study are shuffled in the database, so cell type and time point are left out; the donor was told from shared clones.

Ten or more counts support this clonotype. The chain recombines TRBV4-3 with TRBJ1-2; D not resolved. Between the trimmed V and J ends, which lost 0 bases and 4 bases, there was a span of 15 bases. This CDR3 has 16 amino acids. Germline V CDR1 and CDR2: LGHNA, YSLEER. The CDR3 is CASSQEAGTRTYGYTF. CDR3 in DNA: TGCGCCAGCAGCCAAGAGGCAGGCACTCGCACCTATGGCTACACCTTC.

CDR3 in amino acids: CASRQGRIAEAFF. CDR3 DNA sequence: TGTGCCAGCAGGCAGGGGCGGATCGCTGAAGCTTTCTTT. The chain combines TRBV12-3 or TRBV12-4 with TRBJ1-1, with D perhaps matching TRBD1 (6 bases). This CDR3 is 13 amino acids long. Trimming shortened V by 6 bases and J by 6 bases, and 14 bases separated the two germline ends.

This clonotype has ten or more counts. V and J are TRBV7-2 and TRBJ2-3; D perhaps matches TRBD1 (5 bases). Between the trimmed V and J ends, which lost 2 bases and 6 bases, there was a span of 18 bases. The V gene's germline CDR1 is SGHTA and CDR2 FQGNSA. The CDR3 is 16 residues long. Here the CDR3 DNA reads TGTGCCAGCAGCTTATTCTCCACAGGTGCAGGGGATACGCAGTATTTT. This encodes CASSLFSTGAGDTQYF.

This sequence joins TRBV20-1 and TRBJ1-1, with 9 bases matching TRBD1. The length of the CDR3 is 21 residues. V shed 0 bases, J shed 3 bases, and the junction held 23 bases outside the gene matches. The germline gives CDR1 DFQATT, CDR2 SNEGSKA (reference sequence). Written as DNA, the CDR3 is TGCAGTGCTAGAGACCTAGGGGGACAGGGAGATAGGGGGTTAGTATACACTGAAGCTTTCTTT. Translated: CSARDLGGQGDRGLVYTEAFF.

This clonotype was seen a few times. The chain is built from TRBV5-1 and TRBJ1-1, with D maybe TRBD1 (5 bases). This CDR3 region has 13 residues. Germline lookup yields CDR1 SGHRS and CDR2 YFSETQ. Trimming shortened V by 7 bases and J by 0 bases, and 10 bases separated the two germline ends. For the CDR3, the DNA is TGCGCCAGCGCCGGCAGGGTGAACACTGAAGCTTTCTTT. Amino acid sequence: CASAGRVNTEAFF.

Here the CDR3 reads CASSQDPGQAGYTF. CDR3 DNA sequence: TGTGCCAGCAGCCAAGATCCCGGACAGGCGGGCTACACCTTC. This sequence joins TRBV4-2 and TRBJ1-2, with 7 bases aligning to TRBD1. Per germline, CDR1 LGHNA and CDR2 YNFKEQ. The CDR3 is 14 residues long. J lost 8 bases, V lost 0 bases, and 6 bases had no gene match.

This clonotype has only a few counts. The rearrangement uses TRBV7-8 and TRBJ1-2; D may be TRBD1 (5 bases). Trimming removed 7 bases from V and 2 bases from J, with 14 bases in between. The CDR3 consists of 14 residues. The germline CDR1 and CDR2 sequences are SGHVS and FQNEAQ. The CDR3 loop reads CASTSTVSNYGYTF. CDR3 DNA sequence: TGTGCCAGCACCTCGACAGTCAGCAACTATGGCTACACCTTC.

This clonotype was seen a few times. CDR3 sequence reads: CASRLQGVTEAFF. CDR3 sequence (DNA): TGCGCCAGCAGACTGCAGGGAGTCACTGAAGCTTTCTTT. This sequence joins TRBV5-1 and TRBJ1-1, with D perhaps TRBD1 (5 bases). Germline CDR1 and CDR2: SGHRS and YFSETQ. The CDR3 runs 13 residues. Trimming stripped 5 bases from V and 4 bases from J, with 12 bases between.

The CDR3 spells CASSRGQGAEAFF. CDR3 coding DNA: TGTGCCAGCAGCAGAGGACAGGGCGCTGAAGCTTTCTTT. The chain has TRBV21-1 and TRBJ1-1; TRBD1, the D gene given by the table, was not confirmed from the DNA. TRBV21-1 is annotated as a pseudogene. The length of the CDR3 is 13 residues.